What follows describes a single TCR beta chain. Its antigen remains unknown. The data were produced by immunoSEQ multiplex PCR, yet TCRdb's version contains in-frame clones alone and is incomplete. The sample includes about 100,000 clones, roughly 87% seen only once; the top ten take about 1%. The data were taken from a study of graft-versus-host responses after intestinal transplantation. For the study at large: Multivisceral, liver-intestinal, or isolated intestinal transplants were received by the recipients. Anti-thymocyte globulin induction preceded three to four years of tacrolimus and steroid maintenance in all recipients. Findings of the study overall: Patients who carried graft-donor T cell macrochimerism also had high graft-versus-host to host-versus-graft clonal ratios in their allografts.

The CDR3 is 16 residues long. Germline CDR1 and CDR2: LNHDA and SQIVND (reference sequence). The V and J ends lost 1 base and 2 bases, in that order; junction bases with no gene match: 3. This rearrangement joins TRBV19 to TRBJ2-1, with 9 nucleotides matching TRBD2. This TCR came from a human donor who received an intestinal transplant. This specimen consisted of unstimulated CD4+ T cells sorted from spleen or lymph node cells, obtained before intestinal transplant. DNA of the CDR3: TGTGCCAGTAGTATAGGGGCTAGCGGGACCTACAATGAGCAGTTCTTC. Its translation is CASSIGASGTYNEQFF.